A selection of T cell receptor beta chains follows, all from one sample in a study of cytomegalovirus exposure and HLA in healthy donors. Assay used: immunoSEQ multiplex PCR; TCRdb lists only in-frame clones, some missing. Of under 55,000 clones in the sample, around 80% were seen once. The sample was PBMCs. Source of these receptors: a man younger than 45 in good health and CMV-seropositive. The CDR3 runs from the conserved cysteine through the conserved F or W. Fields, in order: J gene, D gene, V gene, clone size, CDR3 protein, CDR3 DNA. A D gene is named only where the DNA matches it firmly. Expanded clones are given a class, and other clones once, few, many or no size at all.

TRBJ2-2 | . | TRBV7-3 | . | CASSLLSSVGELFF | TGTGCCAGCAGCTTATTAAGCTCGGTCGGGGAGCTGTTTTTT
TRBJ2-1 | TRBD2 | TRBV10-3 | . | CAISDRGLAGYNEQFF | TGTGCCATCAGTGATAGGGGACTAGCGGGTTACAATGAGCAGTTCTTC
TRBJ1-1 | . | TRBV5-1 | . | CASSWAGGGTEAFF | TGCGCCAGCAGCTGGGCGGGGGGAGGCACTGAAGCTTTCTTT
TRBJ1-2 | TRBD1 | TRBV6-5 | . | CASSYWGQSSYTF | TGTGCCAGCAGTTACTGGGGACAGTCGTCCTACACCTTC
TRBJ1-4 | TRBD1 | TRBV15 | . | CATSTTTGGGEKLFF | TGTGCCACCAGCACAACGACAGGGGGGGGTGAAAAACTGTTTTTT
TRBJ2-3 | TRBD1 | TRBV6-5 | . | CASSVNRGPADTQYF | TGTGCCAGCAGTGTAAACAGGGGGCCCGCAGATACGCAGTATTTT
TRBJ2-1 | . | TRBV6-1 | . | CASRDTRNRRATYNEQFF | TGTGCCAGCCGTGATACAAGAAACCGGCGGGCTACTTACAATGAGCAGTTCTTC
TRBJ1-2 | . | TRBV7-3 | . | CASSLTGSPLGGYTF | TGTGCCAGCAGCTTAACGGGGAGCCCTCTCGGTGGCTACACCTTC
TRBJ2-7 | . | TRBV7-2 | . | CASSLAGGYEQYF | TGTGCCAGCAGCTTGGCCGGGGGCTACGAGCAGTACTTC
TRBJ2-7 | . | TRBV6-5 | . | CASSYFSGKRYEQYF | TGTGCCAGCAGTTACTTTTCGGGGAAGCGATACGAGCAGTACTTC
TRBJ1-2 | . | TRBV4-1 | . | CASSSRWGGLSYTF | TGCGCCAGCAGCTCACGGTGGGGGGGCCTATCCTACACCTTC
TRBJ2-3 | TRBD2 | TRBV5-1 | . | CASSLGTSGGVFADTQYF | TGCGCCAGCAGCTTGGGGACTAGCGGGGGGGTATTCGCGGATACGCAGTATTTT
TRBJ2-1 | TRBD1 | TRBV19 | . | CASSPQRQGNEQFF | TGTGCCAGTAGCCCTCAAAGACAGGGGAATGAGCAGTTCTTC
TRBJ2-7 | . | TRBV7-3 | . | CASGDTRTGEQYF | TGTGCCAGTGGGGACACCCGGACGGGTGAGCAGTACTTC
TRBJ1-5 | TRBD1 | TRBV2 | . | CASSDQGAPHQPQHF | TGTGCCAGCAGTGATCAGGGGGCGCCGCATCAGCCCCAGCATTTT
TRBJ1-5 | . | TRBV27 | . | CASRGGRSNQPQHF | TGTGCCAGCAGGGGGGGACGGAGCAATCAGCCCCAGCATTTT
TRBJ1-3 | . | TRBV30 | . | CAWNNGNTIYF | TGTGCCTGGAATAATGGAAACACCATATATTTT
TRBJ1-1 | TRBD1 | TRBV6-1 | once | CASSDPQGGWSSFF | TGTGCCAGCAGTGACCCACAGGGGGGCTGGTCGTCTTTCTTT
TRBJ1-1 | TRBD1 | TRBV19 | . | CASSYQGALSEAFF | TGTGCCAGTAGTTATCAGGGGGCGTTATCTGAAGCTTTCTTT
TRBJ1-2 | . | TRBV15 | . | CATSRDWGDGYTF | TGTGCCACCAGCAGAGATTGGGGCGACGGCTACACCTTC
TRBJ1-1 | . | TRBV6-1 | . | CASSGQENTEAFF | TGTGCCAGCAGTGGACAGGAGAACACTGAAGCTTTCTTT
TRBJ1-6 | . | TRBV19 | . | CASSIDPCSRGSYNSPLHF | TGTGCCAGTAGTATAGATCCCTGTTCCCGGGGGTCCTATAATTCACCCCTCCACTTT
TRBJ1-5 | . | TRBV7-9 | . | CASSSWTDHQPQHF | TGTGCCAGCAGCTCCTGGACAGACCATCAGCCCCAGCATTTT
TRBJ2-7 | TRBD1 | TRBV2 | . | CASSKGTGNYEQYF | TGTGCCAGCAGTAAAGGGACAGGGAACTACGAGCAGTACTTC
TRBJ1-4 | TRBD1 | TRBV5-1 | few | CASSSDPGTGGEKLFF | TGCGCCAGCAGCTCGGATCCGGGGACAGGAGGGGAAAAACTGTTTTTT
TRBJ2-7 | . | TRBV7-9 | . | CASSLDRRGDYEQYF | TGTGCCAGCAGCTTAGACCGGAGGGGAGACTACGAGCAGTACTTC
TRBJ1-1 | . | TRBV5-1 | few | CASGREYTEAFF | TGCGCCAGCGGGAGGGAGTACACTGAAGCTTTCTTT
TRBJ1-1 | TRBD1 | TRBV18 | . | CASSPGQGETEAFF | TGTGCCAGCTCGCCAGGGCAGGGGGAGACTGAAGCTTTCTTT
TRBJ1-1 | TRBD1 | TRBV19 | . | CASSPRTGWSGTEAFF | TGTGCCAGTAGTCCCAGGACAGGTTGGTCGGGCACTGAAGCTTTCTTT